What follows describes a single TCR beta chain. The antigen is unknown. This specimen comes from a study of cytomegalovirus exposure and HLA in healthy donors. Whole-study context: Earlier work reported 117 million unique TCR beta sequences from about 180 million T cells.

The CDR3 is 15 amino acids. Germline V gene lookup returns CDR1 MNHEY and CDR2 SMNVEV (reference sequence). V was clipped by 5 bases and J by 4 bases, with 16 bases between them. The PCR contained 60 Vbeta and 13 Jbeta primers. Clones were read by immunoSEQ multiplex PCR, and TCRdb kept only the in-frame ones, dropping some. The sample records 150,000 to 200,000 clones, roughly 80% being singletons. Findings of the study overall: Presence/absence analyses treated sequencing depth as roughly uniform across donors. In a later analysis, a genetic analysis reported fewer productive-TCR N-insertions in an Asian-associated ancestry cluster than the cohort average. Cytomegalovirus association was assigned to 150 to 200 TCR beta chains.

The chain links TRBV27 to TRBJ2-3, with D perhaps TRBD2 (6 bases). Sequencing was done on a sample of PBMCs. The TCR comes from a man aged 25-40 years in good health and CMV-seropositive. The DNA of the CDR3 is TGTGCCAGCAGTCCCCACTCACTAGCAGCAGATACGCAGTATTTT. Translated: CASSPHSLAADTQYF.